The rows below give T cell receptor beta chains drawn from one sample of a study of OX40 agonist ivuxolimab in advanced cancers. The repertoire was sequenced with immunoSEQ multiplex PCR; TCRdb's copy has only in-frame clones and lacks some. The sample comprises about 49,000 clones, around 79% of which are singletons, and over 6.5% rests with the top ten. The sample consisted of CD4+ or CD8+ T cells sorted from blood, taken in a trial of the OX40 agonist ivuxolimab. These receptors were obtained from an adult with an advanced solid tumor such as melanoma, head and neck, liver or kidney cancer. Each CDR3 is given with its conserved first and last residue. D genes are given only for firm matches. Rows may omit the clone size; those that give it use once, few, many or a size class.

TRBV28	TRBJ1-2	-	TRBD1	CASSRDRIDLSYGYTF	TGTGCCAGCAGTAGGGACAGGATAGACCTCTCCTATGGCTACACCTTC
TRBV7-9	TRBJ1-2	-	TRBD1	CASSLSGQGNGYTF	TGTGCCAGCAGCTTATCCGGACAGGGGAATGGCTACACCTTC
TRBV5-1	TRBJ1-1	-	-	CASSLAGQGRTEAFF	TGCGCCAGCAGCTTGGCCGGGCAGGGGCGGACTGAAGCTTTCTTT
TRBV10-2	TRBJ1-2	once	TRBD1	CASSRGGGDYGYTF	TGCGCCAGCAGTCGAGGGGGCGGCGACTATGGCTACACCTTC
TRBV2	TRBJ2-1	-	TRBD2	CASSVTSVEIEQFF	TGTGCCAGCTCTGTGACTAGCGTCGAAATTGAGCAGTTCTTC
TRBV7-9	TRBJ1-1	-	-	CASSLVSANTEAFF	TGTGCCAGCAGCTTAGTGTCAGCTAACACTGAAGCTTTCTTT
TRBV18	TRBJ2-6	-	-	CASSRPSGANVLTF	TGTGCCAGCTCTCGGCCTTCTGGGGCCAACGTCCTGACTTTC
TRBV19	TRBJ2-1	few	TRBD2	CASREAGGGGANEQFF	TGTGCCAGTAGGGAAGCGGGAGGAGGAGGGGCCAATGAGCAGTTCTTC
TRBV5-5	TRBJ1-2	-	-	CASSTQDRGYTF	TGTGCCAGCAGCACGCAAGACCGAGGCTACACCTTC
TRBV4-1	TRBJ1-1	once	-	CASSQNLGANTEAFF	TGCGCCAGCAGCCAGAACCTTGGGGCTAACACTGAAGCTTTCTTT
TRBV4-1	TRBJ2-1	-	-	CASRGRLENEQFF	TGCGCCAGCAGGGGGCGACTAGAAAATGAGCAGTTCTTC
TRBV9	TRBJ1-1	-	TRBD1	CARVRQGDMNTEAFF	TGTGCCAGGGTGCGACAGGGTGATATGAACACTGAAGCTTTCTTT
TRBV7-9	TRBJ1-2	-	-	CASSLPGNAYGYTF	TGTGCCAGCAGCTTGCCCGGGAATGCCTATGGCTACACCTTC
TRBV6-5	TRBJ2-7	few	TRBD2	CASSRTSDPSYEQYF	TGTGCCAGCAGCCGGACTAGCGACCCATCCTACGAGCAGTACTTC
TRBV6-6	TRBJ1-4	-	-	CASGRANEKLFF	TGTGCCAGCGGCAGGGCTAATGAAAAACTGTTTTTT
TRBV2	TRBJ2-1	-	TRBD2	CASSPLAVPYNEQFF	TGTGCCAGCAGTCCCCTAGCGGTGCCCTACAATGAGCAGTTCTTC
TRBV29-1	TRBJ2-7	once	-	CSVGGDYEQYF	TGCAGCGTTGGGGGGGACTACGAGCAGTACTTC
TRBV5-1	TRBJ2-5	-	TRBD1	CASSLGQGQETQYF	TGCGCCAGCAGCTTGGGACAGGGACAAGAGACCCAGTACTTC
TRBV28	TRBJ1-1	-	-	CASSLGGGTEAFF	TGTGCCAGCAGTTTAGGAGGAGGCACTGAAGCTTTCTTT
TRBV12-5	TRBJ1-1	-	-	CASGLTPTGRVIEAFF	TGTGCTAGTGGACTAACACCGACAGGCCGTGTTATTGAAGCTTTCTTT
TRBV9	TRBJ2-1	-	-	CASSVTSYNEQFF	TGTGCCAGCAGCGTCACCTCCTACAATGAGCAGTTCTTC
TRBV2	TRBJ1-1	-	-	CASILEGTNTEAFF	-
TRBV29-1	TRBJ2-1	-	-	CSVEGAPIPHNEQFF	TGCAGCGTTGAAGGGGCTCCTATCCCACACAATGAGCAGTTCTTC
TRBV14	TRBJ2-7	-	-	CASSPLGGNVYEQYF	TGTGCCAGCAGCCCCCTGGGCGGGAACGTTTACGAGCAGTACTTC
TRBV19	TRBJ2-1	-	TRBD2	CASASGPNNEQFF	TGTGCCAGCGCTAGCGGGCCGAACAATGAGCAGTTCTTC
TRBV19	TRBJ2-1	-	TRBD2	CASTLAGGRGNEQFF	TGTGCCAGTACCCTAGCGGGAGGGCGAGGCAATGAGCAGTTCTTC
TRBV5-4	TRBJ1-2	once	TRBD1	CASSLRGTGGMLGGYTF	TGTGCCAGCAGCCTAAGAGGGACAGGGGGAATGTTAGGTGGCTACACCTTC
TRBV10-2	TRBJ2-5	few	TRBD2	CASSVGTTQGTQYF	TGCGCCAGCAGTGTTGGGACTACACAAGGAACCCAGTACTTC
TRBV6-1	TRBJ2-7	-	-	CASSGSGKSLSYEQYF	TGTGCCAGCAGTGGATCGGGGAAATCCCTCTCCTACGAGCAGTACTTC
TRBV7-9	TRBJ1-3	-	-	CASSLEAGEPGNTIYF	TGTGCCAGCAGCTTAGAGGCAGGGGAGCCTGGAAACACCATATATTTT
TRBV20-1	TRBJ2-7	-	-	CSAHLIYEQYF	TGCAGTGCCCACCTCATCTACGAGCAGTACTTC
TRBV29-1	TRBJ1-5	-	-	CSVPIRGQAPQHF	TGCAGCGTTCCCATCAGGGGTCAGGCCCCCCAGCATTTT
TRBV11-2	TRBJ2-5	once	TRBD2	CASSPGTSGGGEETQYF	TGTGCCAGCAGCCCAGGGACTAGCGGGGGAGGGGAGGAGACCCAGTACTTC
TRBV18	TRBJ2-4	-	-	CASSPPVGVKNIQYF	TGTGCCAGCTCACCACCGGTCGGGGTTAAGAACATTCAGTACTTC
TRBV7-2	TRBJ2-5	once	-	CASSSTRQETQYF	TGTGCCAGCAGCTCGACGCGTCAAGAGACCCAGTACTTC
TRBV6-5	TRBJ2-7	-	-	CASSSGLRTGEQYF	TGTGCCAGCAGTTCGGGACTCAGGACTGGCGAGCAGTACTTC
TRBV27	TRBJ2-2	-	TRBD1	CASSLDAGQGAGELFF	TGTGCCAGCAGTTTAGACGCGGGACAGGGGGCCGGGGAGCTGTTTTTT
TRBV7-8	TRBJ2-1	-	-	CASSLMAGSYNEQFF	TGTGCCAGCAGCTTAATGGCGGGATCCTACAATGAGCAGTTCTTC
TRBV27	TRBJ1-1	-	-	CASRKQGNTEAFF	TGTGCCAGCAGGAAACAGGGGAACACTGAAGCTTTCTTT
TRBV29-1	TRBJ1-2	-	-	CVTGHNYGYTF	TGCGTAACGGGACACAACTATGGCTACACCTTC
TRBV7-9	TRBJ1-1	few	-	CASSLFGGTEAFF	TGTGCCAGCAGCTTATTTGGGGGAACTGAAGCTTTCTTT
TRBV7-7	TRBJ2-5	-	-	CASSRTLSETQYF	TGTGCCAGCAGCAGGACTCTTTCGGAGACCCAGTACTTC
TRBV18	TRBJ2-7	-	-	CASSPPQGSFYEQYF	TGTGCCAGCTCACCACCTCAGGGAAGCTTCTACGAGCAGTACTTC
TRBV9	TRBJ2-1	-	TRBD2	CASSVEAGVGNEQFF	TGTGCCAGCAGCGTAGAAGCGGGAGTAGGCAATGAGCAGTTCTTC